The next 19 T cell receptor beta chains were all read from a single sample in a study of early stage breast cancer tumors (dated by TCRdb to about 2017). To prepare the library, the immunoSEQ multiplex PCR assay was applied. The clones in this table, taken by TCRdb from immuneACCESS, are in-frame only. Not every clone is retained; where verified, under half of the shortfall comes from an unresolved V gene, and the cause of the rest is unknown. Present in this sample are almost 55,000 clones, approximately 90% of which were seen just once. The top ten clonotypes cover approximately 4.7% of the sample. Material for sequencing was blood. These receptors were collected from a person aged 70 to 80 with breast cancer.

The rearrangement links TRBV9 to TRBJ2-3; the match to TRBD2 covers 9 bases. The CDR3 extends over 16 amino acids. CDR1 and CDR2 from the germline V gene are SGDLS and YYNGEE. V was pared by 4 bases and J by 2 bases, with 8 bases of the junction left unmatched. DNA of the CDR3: TGTGCCAGCAGCCTTCGGACTAGCGAGGACACAGATACGCAGTATTTT. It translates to CASSLRTSEDTDTQYF.

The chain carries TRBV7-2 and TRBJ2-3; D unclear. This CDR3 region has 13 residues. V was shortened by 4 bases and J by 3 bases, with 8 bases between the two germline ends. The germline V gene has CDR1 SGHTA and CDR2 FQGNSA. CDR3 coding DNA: TGTGCCAGCAGCTCATACTTGACAGATACGCAGTATTTT. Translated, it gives CASSSYLTDTQYF.

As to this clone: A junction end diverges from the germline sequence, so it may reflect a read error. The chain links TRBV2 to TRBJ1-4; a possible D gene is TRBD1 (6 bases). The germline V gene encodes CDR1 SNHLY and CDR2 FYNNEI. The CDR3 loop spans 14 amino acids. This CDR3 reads CASREVTGREKLFF. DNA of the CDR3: TGTGCCAGCAGAGAAGTAACAGGGAGAGAAAAACTGTTTTTT.

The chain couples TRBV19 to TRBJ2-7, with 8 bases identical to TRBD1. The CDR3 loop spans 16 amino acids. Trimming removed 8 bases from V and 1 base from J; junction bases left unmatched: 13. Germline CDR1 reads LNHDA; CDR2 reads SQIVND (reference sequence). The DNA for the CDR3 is TGTGCCAGTTTACTTTTCCCTCAGGGGGCGTCCTACGAGCAGTACTTC. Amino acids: CASLLFPQGASYEQYF.

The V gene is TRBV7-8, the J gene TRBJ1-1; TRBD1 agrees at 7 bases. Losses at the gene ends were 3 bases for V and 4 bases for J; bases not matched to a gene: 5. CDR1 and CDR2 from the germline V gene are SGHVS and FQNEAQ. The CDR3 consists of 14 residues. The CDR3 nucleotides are TGTGCCAGCAGCTTGCTTACAGGGGCCACTGAAGCTTTCTTT. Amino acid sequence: CASSLLTGATEAFF.

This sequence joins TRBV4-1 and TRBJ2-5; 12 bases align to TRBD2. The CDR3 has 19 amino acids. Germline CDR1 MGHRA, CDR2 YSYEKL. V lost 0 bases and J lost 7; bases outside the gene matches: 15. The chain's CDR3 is CASSQDKASGRAADRTQYF. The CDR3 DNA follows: TGCGCCAGCAGCCAAGATAAGGCTAGCGGGAGGGCCGCGGATAGGACCCAGTACTTC.

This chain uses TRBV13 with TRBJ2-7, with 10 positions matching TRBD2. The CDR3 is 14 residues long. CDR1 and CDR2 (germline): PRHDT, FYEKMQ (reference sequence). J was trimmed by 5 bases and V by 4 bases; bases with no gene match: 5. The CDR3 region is CASSSWTSGHEQYF. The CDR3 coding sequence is TGTGCCAGCAGCTCTTGGACTAGCGGCCACGAGCAGTACTTC.

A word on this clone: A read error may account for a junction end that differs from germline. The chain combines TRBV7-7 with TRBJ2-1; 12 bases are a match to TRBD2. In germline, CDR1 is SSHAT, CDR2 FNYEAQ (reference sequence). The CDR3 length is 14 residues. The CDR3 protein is CASSLAGGPNEQFF. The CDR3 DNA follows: TGTGCCAGCAGCCTAGCGGGGGGGCCTAATGAGCAGTTCTTC.

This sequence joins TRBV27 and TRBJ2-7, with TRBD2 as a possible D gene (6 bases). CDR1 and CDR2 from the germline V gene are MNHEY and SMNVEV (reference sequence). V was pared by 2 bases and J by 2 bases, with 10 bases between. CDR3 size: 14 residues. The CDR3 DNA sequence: TGTGCCAGCAGTTTACGGAGGGGACCCTACGAGCAGTACTTC. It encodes CASSLRRGPYEQYF.

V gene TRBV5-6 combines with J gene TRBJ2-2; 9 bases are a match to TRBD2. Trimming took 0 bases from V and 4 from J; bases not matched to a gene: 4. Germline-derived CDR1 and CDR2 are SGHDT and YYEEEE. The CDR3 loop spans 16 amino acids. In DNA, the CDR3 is TGTGCCAGCAGCTTGGGGCTAGCGGGGACCACCGGGGAGCTGTTTTTT. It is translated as CASSLGLAGTTGELFF.

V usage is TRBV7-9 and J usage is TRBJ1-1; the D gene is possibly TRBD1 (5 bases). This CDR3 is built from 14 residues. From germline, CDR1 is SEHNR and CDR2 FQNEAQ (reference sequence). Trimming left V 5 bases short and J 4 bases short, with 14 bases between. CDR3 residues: CASSPLGGGTEAFF. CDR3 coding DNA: TGTGCCAGCAGCCCCCTCGGGGGGGGCACTGAAGCTTTCTTT. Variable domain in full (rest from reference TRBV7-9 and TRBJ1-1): DTGVSQNPRHKITKRGQNVTFRCDPISEHNRLYWYRQTLGQGPEFLTYFQNEAQLEKSRLLSDRFSAERPKGSFSTLEIQRTEQGDSAMYLCASSPLGGGTEAFFGQGTRLTVV.

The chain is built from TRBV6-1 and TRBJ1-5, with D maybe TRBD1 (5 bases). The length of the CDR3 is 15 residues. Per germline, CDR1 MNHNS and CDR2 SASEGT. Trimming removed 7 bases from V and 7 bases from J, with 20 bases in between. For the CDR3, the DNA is TGTGCCAGCACCCTCGAAGGGAGGGGAAGGCAGCCCCAGCATTTT. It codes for CASTLEGRGRQPQHF.

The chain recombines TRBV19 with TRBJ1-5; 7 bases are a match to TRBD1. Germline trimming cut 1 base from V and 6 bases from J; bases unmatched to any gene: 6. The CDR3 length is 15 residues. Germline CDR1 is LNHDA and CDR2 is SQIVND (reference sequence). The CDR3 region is CASSIVAGGFQPQHF. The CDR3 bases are TGTGCCAGTAGTATAGTGGCAGGGGGATTTCAGCCCCAGCATTTT.

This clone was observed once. CDR3 in amino acids: CASSLSPGVGTDTQYF. The CDR3 region has the DNA TGTGCCAGCAGCTTGTCGCCCGGGGTTGGCACAGATACGCAGTATTTT. The chain has TRBV5-4 and TRBJ2-3; D might be TRBD2 (5 bases). Trimming removed 1 base from V and 1 base from J, with 13 bases in between. Germline values: CDR1 SGHNT, CDR2 YYREEE (reference sequence). The CDR3 spans 16 residues.

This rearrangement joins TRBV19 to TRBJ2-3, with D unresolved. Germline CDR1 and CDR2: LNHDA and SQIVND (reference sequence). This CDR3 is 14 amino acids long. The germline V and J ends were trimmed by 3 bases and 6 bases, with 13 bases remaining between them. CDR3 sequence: CASSIQPAADTQYF. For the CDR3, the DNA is TGTGCCAGTAGTATTCAGCCCGCGGCGGATACGCAGTATTTT.

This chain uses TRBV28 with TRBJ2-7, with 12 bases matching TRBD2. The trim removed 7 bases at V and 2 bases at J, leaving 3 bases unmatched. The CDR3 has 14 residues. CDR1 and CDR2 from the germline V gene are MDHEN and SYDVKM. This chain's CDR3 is CASKLAGGAYEQYF. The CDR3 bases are TGTGCCAGCAAACTAGCGGGAGGAGCCTACGAGCAGTACTTC.

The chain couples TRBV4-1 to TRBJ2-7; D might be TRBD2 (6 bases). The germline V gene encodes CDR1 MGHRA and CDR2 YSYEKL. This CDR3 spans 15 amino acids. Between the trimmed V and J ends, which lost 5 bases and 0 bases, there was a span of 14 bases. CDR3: CASSISGSFSYEQYF. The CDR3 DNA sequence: TGCGCCAGCAGCATAAGCGGGTCCTTCTCCTACGAGCAGTACTTC.

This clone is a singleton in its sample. The DNA for the CDR3 is TGTGCCAGCAGCTTCGGGACAGGGGATATTTCACCCCTCCACTTT. It specifies CASSFGTGDISPLHF. The rearrangement joins TRBV11-2 to TRBJ1-6, with 10 bases aligning to TRBD1. The germline gives CDR1 SGHAT, CDR2 FQNNGV. Trimming at V came to 3 bases and at J to 9 bases, leaving 5 bases not matched to a gene. This CDR3 is 15 amino acids long.

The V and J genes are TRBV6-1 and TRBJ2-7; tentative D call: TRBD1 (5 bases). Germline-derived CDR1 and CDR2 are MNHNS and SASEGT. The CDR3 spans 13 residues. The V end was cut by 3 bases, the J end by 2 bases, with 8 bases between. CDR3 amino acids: CASSDDRTYEQYF. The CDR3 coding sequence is TGTGCCAGCAGTGATGACAGAACCTACGAGCAGTACTTC.